The clone carrying this T cell receptor beta chain was counted at least ten times. Its antigen is unknown. The source of the sample is a study of tumor-infiltrating lymphocytes in primary liver carcinoma. Background on the study: The tumors ranged from about 4.2 to 11 cm across and fell within stage T1-T3 N0M0. About 3.65 to 7.13 million productive TCRbeta reads were obtained from the samples, with similar numbers across tissue types. The study, taken as a whole, reports: Tumor top-250-clone fraction significantly exceeded that of blood (p = 0.039). Relative to tumor region pairs, the tumor-adjacent and tumor-blood pairs showed overlap that was lower.

Joint extraction of RNA and DNA used roughly 20-32 mg of bulk tissue that was unsorted. Reverse transcription of around 0.45 ug total RNA with a constant-region primer produced TCR beta cDNA. Libraries of TCR beta came from three nested multiplex PCR rounds with slightly modified ARM-PCR. One entry per CDR3 protein results from TCRdb running MiXCR on the multiplex PCR reads. The data hold about 92,000 distinct CDR3 sequences, with about 70% observed a single time. The sequencing sample was made of tumor-adjacent normal liver tissue. This sequence originates from a man aged 35-49 years with primary liver carcinoma and hepatitis B virus infection.

The chain's CDR3 is CASSYDGLGLSTDTQYF. As DNA, the CDR3 is TGTGCCAGCAGTTACGACGGGTTGGGGCTTAGCACAGATACGCAGTATTTT. The gene calls are TRBV6-2 or TRBV6-3 and TRBJ2-3; D might be TRBD1 (5 bases). The CDR3 spans 17 residues. The germline V and J ends were trimmed by 2 bases and 0 bases, with 15 bases remaining between them. CDR1 and CDR2 from the germline V gene are MNHEY and SVGEGT.